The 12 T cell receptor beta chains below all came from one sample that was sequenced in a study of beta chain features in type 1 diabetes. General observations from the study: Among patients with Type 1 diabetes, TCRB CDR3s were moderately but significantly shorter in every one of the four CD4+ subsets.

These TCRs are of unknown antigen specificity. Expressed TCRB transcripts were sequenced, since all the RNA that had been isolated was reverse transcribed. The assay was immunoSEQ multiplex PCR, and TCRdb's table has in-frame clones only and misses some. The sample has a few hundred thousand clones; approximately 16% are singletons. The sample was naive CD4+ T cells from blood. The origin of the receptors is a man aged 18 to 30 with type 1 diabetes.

The CDR3 nucleotides are TGTGCCATCCCCCGAGGCAGGGCTGGTCTGGAAGCTTTCTTT. This encodes CAIPRGRAGLEAFF. The genes are TRBV2 and TRBJ1-1; TRBD1 might be the D (5 bases). Between the trimmed V and J ends, which lost 10 bases and 8 bases, there was a span of 23 bases. The germline V gene encodes CDR1 SNHLY and CDR2 FYNNEI. CDR3 length equals 14 residues.

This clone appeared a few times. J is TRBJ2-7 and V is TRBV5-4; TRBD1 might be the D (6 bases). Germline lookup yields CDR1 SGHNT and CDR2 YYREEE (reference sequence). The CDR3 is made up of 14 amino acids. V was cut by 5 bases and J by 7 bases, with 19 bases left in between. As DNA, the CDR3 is TGTGCCAGCAGATCGGGGACACTCGTTGGGGAGCAGTACTTC. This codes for CASRSGTLVGEQYF.

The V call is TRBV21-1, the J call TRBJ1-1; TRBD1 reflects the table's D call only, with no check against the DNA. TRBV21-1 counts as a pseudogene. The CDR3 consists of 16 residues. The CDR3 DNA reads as TGTGCCAGCAGCCGGATCCTGGGCCCCATGAACACTGAAGCTTTCTTT. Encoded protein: CASSRILGPMNTEAFF.

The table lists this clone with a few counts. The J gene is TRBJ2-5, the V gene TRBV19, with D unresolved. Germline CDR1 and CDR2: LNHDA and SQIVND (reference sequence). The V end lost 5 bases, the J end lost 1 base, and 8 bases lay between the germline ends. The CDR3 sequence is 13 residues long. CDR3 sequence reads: CASSSTGQETQYF. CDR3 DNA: TGTGCCAGTAGTTCCACCGGCCAAGAGACCCAGTACTTC.

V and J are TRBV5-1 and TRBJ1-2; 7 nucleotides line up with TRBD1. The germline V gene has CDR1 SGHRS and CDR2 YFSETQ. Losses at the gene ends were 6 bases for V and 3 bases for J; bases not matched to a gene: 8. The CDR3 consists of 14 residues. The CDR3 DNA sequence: TGCGCCAGCAACCCGACAGGGCCCGACTATGGCTACACCTTC. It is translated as CASNPTGPDYGYTF.

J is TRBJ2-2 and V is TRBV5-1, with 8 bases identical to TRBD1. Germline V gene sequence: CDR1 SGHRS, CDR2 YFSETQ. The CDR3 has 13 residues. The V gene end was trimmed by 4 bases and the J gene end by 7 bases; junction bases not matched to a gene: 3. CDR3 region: CASSQGASGELFF. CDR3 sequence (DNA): TGCGCCAGCAGCCAGGGGGCGAGCGGGGAGCTGTTTTTT.

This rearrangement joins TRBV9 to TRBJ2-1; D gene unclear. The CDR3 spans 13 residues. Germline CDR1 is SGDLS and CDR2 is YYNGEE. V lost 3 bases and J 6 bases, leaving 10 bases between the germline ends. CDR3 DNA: TGTGCCAGCAGCGCAGAACCCATCAATGAGCAGTTCTTC. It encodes CASSAEPINEQFF.

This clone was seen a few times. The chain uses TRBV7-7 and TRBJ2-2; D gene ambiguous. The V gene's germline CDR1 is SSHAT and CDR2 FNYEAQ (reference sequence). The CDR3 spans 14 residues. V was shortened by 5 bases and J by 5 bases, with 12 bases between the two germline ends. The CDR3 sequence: CASSATIRTGELFF. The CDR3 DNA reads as TGTGCCAGCAGCGCCACTATACGAACCGGGGAGCTGTTTTTT.

The CDR3 loop is CASSLAYEQYF. The CDR3 DNA reads TGTGCCAGCAGCTTGGCTTACGAGCAGTACTTC. This chain uses TRBV5-4 with TRBJ2-7; D call uncertain. The CDR3 contains 11 residues. The V end lost 0 bases, the J end lost 4 bases, and 2 bases lay between the germline ends. Germline lookup yields CDR1 SGHNT and CDR2 YYREEE (reference sequence).

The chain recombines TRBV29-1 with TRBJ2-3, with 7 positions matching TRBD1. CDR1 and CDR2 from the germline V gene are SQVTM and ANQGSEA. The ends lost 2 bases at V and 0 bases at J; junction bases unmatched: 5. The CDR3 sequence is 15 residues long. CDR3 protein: CSVERAGGSTDTQYF. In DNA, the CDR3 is TGCAGCGTTGAACGGGCAGGGGGAAGCACAGATACGCAGTATTTT.

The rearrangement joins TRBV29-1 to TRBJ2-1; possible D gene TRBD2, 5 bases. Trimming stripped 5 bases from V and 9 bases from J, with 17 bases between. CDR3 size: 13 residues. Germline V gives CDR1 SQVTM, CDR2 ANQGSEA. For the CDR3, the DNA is TGCAGCGTTAGCAACTCCGGCGAGGGTGAGCAGTTCTTC. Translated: CSVSNSGEGEQFF.

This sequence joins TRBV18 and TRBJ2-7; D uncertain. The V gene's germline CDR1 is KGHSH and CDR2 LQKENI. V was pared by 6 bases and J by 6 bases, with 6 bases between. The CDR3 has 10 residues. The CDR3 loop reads CASSPLEQYF. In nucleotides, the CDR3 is TGTGCCAGCTCCCCTCTCGAGCAGTACTTC.